The clone carrying this T cell receptor beta chain has at least ten counts. Antigen specificity is unknown. Over 170 million TCR-beta sequences from 15-18 subjects came out of each sequencing run. One entry per CDR3 protein results from TCRdb running MiXCR on the 5' RACE reads. The table shows about 81,000 distinct CDR3 sequences, with about 4% occurring only once. This entry is derived from a study of neurological immune-mediated disorders. General study points: The highest TCR clonal expansion occurred in HTLV-1-associated myelopathy; multiple sclerosis fell below healthy controls. On phylogenetic grouping, the repertoires of 18 of 34 multiple sclerosis patients fell within one related-CDR3 cluster, constituting a possible signature.

This CDR3 spans 15 amino acids. V gave up 0 bases and J gave up 8 bases; unmatched junction bases: 11. Per germline, CDR1 DFQATT and CDR2 SNEGSKA (reference sequence). Sample time point: longitudinal time-point 3. PBMCs numbering 2 million and stored at -80 C yielded the unsorted libraries. The source of this sequence is a woman aged 60-75 years with multiple sclerosis. This sequence joins TRBV20-1 and TRBJ1-2; 8 bases fit TRBD1. Sequenced sample: PBMCs. In DNA form, the CDR3 reads TGCAGTGCTAGAGATGGGCAGGGGGCTTATTTGGGCTACACCTTC. The encoded protein is CSARDGQGAYLGYTF.